The 22 T cell receptor beta chains below were found in one sample sequenced in a study of T cell responses to AZD1222 COVID-19 vaccine. Using immunoSEQ multiplex PCR, the repertoire was profiled, and TCRdb retains in-frame clones only, with some absent. This table holds under 150,000 clones, 70% to 90% found once. Material: peripheral blood, obtained 28 days after the second AZD1222 dose. The receptors here all came from an adult who received the AZD1222 COVID-19 vaccine.

The chain combines TRBV5-1 with TRBJ1-1; D unclear. The germline V and J ends were trimmed by 0 bases and 3 bases, with 9 bases remaining between them. This CDR3 has 14 amino acids. From germline, CDR1 is SGHRS and CDR2 YFSETQ. CDR3 protein: CASSLVLADTEAFF. The CDR3 bases are TGCGCCAGCAGCTTGGTGTTAGCGGACACTGAAGCTTTCTTT.

The chain employs TRBV25-1 and TRBJ1-1; D remains unclear. Germline V gives CDR1 MGHDK, CDR2 SYGVNS. The CDR3 contains 13 residues. Trimming took off 4 bases at V and 3 bases at J, with 9 bases between the two ends. The CDR3 loop is CASSVQADTEAFF. Written as DNA, the CDR3 is TGTGCCAGCAGTGTTCAGGCTGACACTGAAGCTTTCTTT.

This chain uses TRBV18 with TRBJ1-5; 8 bases fit TRBD1. The germline gives CDR1 KGHSH, CDR2 LQKENI. The V and J ends lost 2 bases and 7 bases, in that order; junction bases with no gene match: 4. CDR3 length: 14 residues. This chain's CDR3 is CASSPGQGGQPQHF. The CDR3 DNA follows: TGTGCCAGCTCACCAGGACAGGGTGGCCAGCCCCAGCATTTT.

This chain uses TRBV9 with TRBJ2-3; D is unclear. The CDR3 runs 12 residues. Germline loops: CDR1 SGDLS, CDR2 YYNGEE. Trimming took off 1 base at V and 3 bases at J, with 3 bases between the two ends. CDR3 in amino acids: CASSVQTDTQYF. In nucleotides, the CDR3 is TGTGCCAGCAGCGTACAAACAGATACGCAGTATTTT. Supplemented by reference TRBV9 and TRBJ2-3, the full variable domain reads DSGVTQTPKHLITATGQRVTLRCSPRSGDLSVYWYQQSLDQGLQFLIQYYNGEERAKGNILERFSAQQFPDLHSELNLSSLELGDSALYFCASSVQTDTQYFGPGTRLTVL.

The rearrangement links TRBV19 to TRBJ2-5, with 13 bases matching TRBD2. This CDR3 has 15 amino acids. V shed 6 bases and J 6 bases; nucleotides not matched to a gene: 7. Germline CDR1 LNHDA, CDR2 SQIVND (reference sequence). CDR3: CASSLGLAGAKTQYF. CDR3 coding DNA: TGTGCCAGTAGCCTCGGACTAGCGGGGGCAAAGACCCAGTACTTC.

The chain employs TRBV3-1 (or the pseudogene TRBV3-2) and TRBJ1-5; D unclear. This CDR3 is built from 15 residues. Trimming shortened V by 1 base and J by 4 bases, and 11 bases separated the two germline ends. Germline V gene sequence: CDR1 LGHDT, CDR2 YNNKEL (reference sequence). In DNA, the CDR3 is TGTGCCAGCAGCCAAGGGGTCACGGCAAATCAGCCCCAGCATTTT. This codes for CASSQGVTANQPQHF.

The V call is TRBV7-9, the J call TRBJ2-7, with 9 nucleotides matching TRBD2. The CDR3 extends over 13 amino acids. After removal of 1 base from V and 7 bases from J, the junction contained 2 bases not matched to a gene. Germline V gene data show CDR1 as SEHNR and CDR2 as FQNEAQ (reference sequence). The CDR3, as DNA: TGTGCCAGCAGCTTAGTAACTAGCGGGGAGCAGTACTTC. Amino acids: CASSLVTSGEQYF.

The chain combines TRBV28 with TRBJ2-3; maybe TRBD1 (6 bases). CDR1 and CDR2 from the germline V gene are MDHEN and SYDVKM. V was pared by 4 bases and J by 3 bases, with 14 bases between. The length of the CDR3 is 15 residues. CDR3 nucleotide sequence: TGTGCCAGCAGTTCATATGCAGGGGCGACAGATACGCAGTATTTT. It encodes CASSSYAGATDTQYF.

The CDR3 nucleotides read TGCAGTGCTAGTGGGGTTGAGCAGTTCTTC. Translated, it gives CSASGVEQFF. This sequence joins TRBV20-1 and TRBJ2-1; D is uncertain. CDR3 size: 10 residues. V was pared by 3 bases and J by 9 bases, with 6 bases between. From germline, CDR1 is DFQATT and CDR2 SNEGSKA (reference sequence).

This clone was observed a single time. The chain is built from TRBV30 and TRBJ1-4; D might be TRBD1 (5 bases). Germline V CDR1 and CDR2: GTSNPN, SVGIG (reference sequence). V shed 0 bases and J shed 7 bases, with 12 bases lying between them. This CDR3 contains 14 residues. The CDR3 nucleotides read TGTGCCTGGAGTGTAGGGGTTGGGGGTGAAAAACTGTTTTTT. It codes for CAWSVGVGGEKLFF.

The chain is built from TRBV27 and TRBJ1-6; no clear D gene. Germline V gene sequence: CDR1 MNHEY, CDR2 SMNVEV (reference sequence). This CDR3 spans 14 amino acids. V shed 2 bases and J shed 13 bases, with 15 bases lying between them. The chain's CDR3 is CASSLAVRVTPLHF. In DNA, the CDR3 is TGTGCCAGCAGTTTAGCGGTTCGGGTCACCCCCCTCCACTTT.

The J gene is TRBJ2-2, the V gene TRBV7-9; D unresolved. Germline assignment: CDR1 SEHNR and CDR2 FQNEAQ (reference sequence). The CDR3 has 15 residues. The V end was cut by 1 base, the J end by 2 bases, with 8 bases between. Here the CDR3 DNA reads TGTGCCAGCAGCTTAGGCACAGTAAACACCGGGGAGCTGTTTTTT. Its translation is CASSLGTVNTGELFF.

V and J are TRBV24-1 and TRBJ2-2; the D gene could be TRBD1 or TRBD2 (6 bases each). From germline, CDR1 is KGHDR and CDR2 SFDVKD. Trimming removed 0 bases from V and 4 bases from J, with 11 bases in between. The CDR3 contains 16 residues. In DNA, the CDR3 is TGTGCCACCAGTGATTTGGGGGGGCCCGGCACCGGGGAGCTGTTTTTT. Translated: CATSDLGGPGTGELFF.

This clone was counted a few times. This chain uses TRBV19 with TRBJ1-5; D is uncertain. CDR3 length equals 18 residues. The germline CDR1 and CDR2 sequences are LNHDA and SQIVND (reference sequence). V was clipped by 5 bases and J by 4 bases, with 24 bases between them. The CDR3 DNA reads TGTGCCAGTAGTTCTCGACCCGAAGACGGAATTCGTAATCAGCCCCAGCATTTT. Its translation: CASSSRPEDGIRNQPQHF. Based on the CDR3 plus reference TRBV19 and TRBJ1-5, the full variable domain is DGGITQSPKYLFRKEGQNVTLSCEQNLNHDAMYWYRQDPGQGLRLIYYSQIVNDFQKGDIAEGYSVSREKKESFPLTVTSAQKNPTAFYLCASSSRPEDGIRNQPQHFGDGTRLSIL.

The chain carries TRBV2 and TRBJ2-3; no clear D. Per the germline V gene, CDR1 is SNHLY and CDR2 is FYNNEI. Trimming stripped 2 bases from V and 0 bases from J, with 21 bases between. CDR3 length equals 19 residues. This chain's CDR3 is CASSESLSAQDISTDTQYF. The CDR3 DNA reads TGTGCCAGCAGTGAAAGTCTATCGGCTCAGGATATCAGCACAGATACGCAGTATTTT. The full variable domain, with the rest looked up from reference TRBV2 and TRBJ2-3, is EPEVTQTPSHQVTQMGQEVILRCVPISNHLYFYWYRQILGQKVEFLVSFYNNEISEKSEIFDDQFSVERPDGSNFTLKIRSTKLEDSAMYFCASSESLSAQDISTDTQYFGPGTRLTVL.

The chain joins TRBV9 to TRBJ2-1; D may be TRBD1 (5 bases). The V end lost 0 bases, the J end lost 3 bases, and 10 bases lay between the germline ends. This CDR3 comprises 15 residues. Germline V gene data show CDR1 as SGDLS and CDR2 as YYNGEE. The CDR3 sequence is CASSVGQGNYNEQFF. As DNA, the CDR3 is TGTGCCAGCAGCGTAGGCCAGGGAAACTACAATGAGCAGTTCTTC.

The chain has TRBV5-1 and TRBJ1-2; D remains ambiguous. Germline V gives CDR1 SGHRS, CDR2 YFSETQ. V lost 4 bases to trimming and J lost 7 bases, with 17 bases between them. This CDR3 is 14 amino acids long. The CDR3, as DNA: TGCGCCAGCAGCGCCGTGGGTCCGGAGGGTGGCTACACCTTC. Translating it yields CASSAVGPEGGYTF.

The chain is built from TRBV6-6 and TRBJ2-2, with 9 bases identical to TRBD1. V was clipped by 6 bases and J by 1 base; unmatched bases: 6. The CDR3 has 16 residues. Germline V lookup: CDR1 MNHNY, CDR2 SVGAGI (reference sequence). The CDR3 reads CASRPPGQGNTGELFF. The CDR3 coding sequence is TGTGCCAGCAGGCCACCGGGACAGGGGAACACCGGGGAGCTGTTTTTT.

The chain employs TRBV2 and TRBJ2-7, with a possible D match to TRBD2 (7 bases). Per the germline V gene, CDR1 is SNHLY and CDR2 is FYNNEI. Trimming stripped 7 bases from V and 5 bases from J, with 18 bases between. The CDR3 has 14 residues. The CDR3 bases are TGTGCCAGCAAGGGGGGGGACTATTCCCACGAGCAGTACTTC. Protein sequence: CASKGGDYSHEQYF.

This clone is a singleton in its sample. The chain uses TRBV19 and TRBJ2-2; 15 bases match TRBD2. V lost 1 base to trimming and J lost 2 bases; unmatched junction nucleotides: 8. Germline lookup yields CDR1 LNHDA and CDR2 SQIVND (reference sequence). The CDR3 extends over 20 amino acids. The CDR3, as DNA: TGTGCCAGTAGTATAGTGGGACTAGCGGGGGGACTACATAACACCGGGGAGCTGTTTTTT. Translated: CASSIVGLAGGLHNTGELFF. The full variable domain, completed using reference TRBV19 and TRBJ2-2, is DGGITQSPKYLFRKEGQNVTLSCEQNLNHDAMYWYRQDPGQGLRLIYYSQIVNDFQKGDIAEGYSVSREKKESFPLTVTSAQKNPTAFYLCASSIVGLAGGLHNTGELFFGEGSRLTVL.

J is TRBJ2-7 and V is TRBV19, with D tentatively TRBD2 (6 bases). Looked up from germline, CDR1 is LNHDA and CDR2 is SQIVND (reference sequence). V was cut by 2 bases and J by 2 bases, with 16 bases left in between. The CDR3 length is 16 residues. The CDR3 sequence: CASSIYPGAGTYEQYF. The DNA of the CDR3 is TGTGCCAGTAGTATATACCCGGGAGCAGGGACCTACGAGCAGTACTTC.

The sample holds one count of this clone. This chain connects TRBV7-8 to TRBJ2-7; tentatively, D is TRBD1 (5 bases). Looked up from germline, CDR1 is SGHVS and CDR2 is FQNEAQ. CDR3 length equals 16 residues. The germline V and J ends were trimmed by 4 bases and 0 bases, with 16 bases remaining between them. CDR3 in DNA: TGTGCCAGCAGCTCCCCCCCGACAGCGAGCTCCTACGAGCAGTACTTC. It encodes CASSSPPTASSYEQYF.